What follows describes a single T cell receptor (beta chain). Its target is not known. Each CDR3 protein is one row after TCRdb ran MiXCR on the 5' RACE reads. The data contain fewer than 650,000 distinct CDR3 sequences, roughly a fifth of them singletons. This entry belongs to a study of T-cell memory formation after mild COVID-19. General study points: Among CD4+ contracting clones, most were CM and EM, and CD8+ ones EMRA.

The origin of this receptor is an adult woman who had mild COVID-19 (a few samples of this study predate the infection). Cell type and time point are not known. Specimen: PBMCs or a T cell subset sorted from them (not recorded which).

In nucleotides, the CDR3 is TGTGCCTGGAGATCGCGGGGGGCCCACAATGAGCAGTTCTTC. As protein: CAWRSRGAHNEQFF. The chain links TRBV30 to TRBJ2-1; 8 nucleotides match TRBD2. With V trimmed by 3 bases and J by 5 bases, 6 bases remained unmatched. The CDR3 runs 14 residues. CDR1 is GTSNPN, CDR2 SVGIG, per germline (reference sequence).